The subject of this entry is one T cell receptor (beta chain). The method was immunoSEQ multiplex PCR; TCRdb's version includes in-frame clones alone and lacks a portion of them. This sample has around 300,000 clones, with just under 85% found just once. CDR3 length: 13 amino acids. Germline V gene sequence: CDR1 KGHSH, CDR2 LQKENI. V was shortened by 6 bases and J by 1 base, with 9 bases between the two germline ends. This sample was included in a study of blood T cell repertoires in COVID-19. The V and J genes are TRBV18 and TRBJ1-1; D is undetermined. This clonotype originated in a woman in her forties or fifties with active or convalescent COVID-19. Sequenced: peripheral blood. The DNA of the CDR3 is TGTGCCAGCTCTGAGGAAAGGAACACTGAAGCTTTCTTT. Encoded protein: CASSEERNTEAFF.